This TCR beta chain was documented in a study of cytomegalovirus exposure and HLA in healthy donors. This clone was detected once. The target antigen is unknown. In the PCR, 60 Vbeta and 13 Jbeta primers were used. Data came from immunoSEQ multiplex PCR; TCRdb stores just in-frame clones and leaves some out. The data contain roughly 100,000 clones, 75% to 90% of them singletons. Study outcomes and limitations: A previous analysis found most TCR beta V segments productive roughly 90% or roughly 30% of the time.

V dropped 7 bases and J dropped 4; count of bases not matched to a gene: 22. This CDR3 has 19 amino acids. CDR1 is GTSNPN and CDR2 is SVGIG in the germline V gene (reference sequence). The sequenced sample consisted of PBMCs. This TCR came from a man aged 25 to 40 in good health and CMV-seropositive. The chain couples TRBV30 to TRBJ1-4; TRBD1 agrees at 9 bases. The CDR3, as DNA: TGTGCCTCGGACACCCAAACAGGGGGCCAAATCGACTTTAATGAAAAACTGTTTTTT. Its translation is CASDTQTGGQIDFNEKLFF.